This T cell receptor (beta chain) came from a study of T-cell reconstitution after alpha-beta-depleted transplantation in children (dated by TCRdb to the mid-2010s). A note on the overall study: Using TCR repertoire profiling, the study followed T-cell immune reconstitution in a quantitative way in children after TCRalphabeta/CD19-depleted allogeneic hematopoietic cell transplantation. General conclusions and limits of the study: Over the following months the frequencies of hyperexpanded clones went down, and after one year T-cell counts and TCRbeta diversity were mostly credited to newly produced T cells. The high TCRbeta diversity at day 60 in some patients was ascribed to recipient T cells and intrathymic progenitors that had survived conditioning. About two months after transplant, the apparently early recovery of alphabetaT-cell counts reportedly depended on just several hundred clones that had expanded rapidly and came from non-depleted graft cells.

For this clonotype: What this receptor recognizes is not known. The sample holds no much larger clone one base away, and base qualities are not on file.

CDR1 and CDR2 are read off the germline V gene (reference sequence) as SEHNR and FQNEAQ. The CDR3 sequence holds 17 residues, the cysteine and phenylalanine included. The retained sequence is limited to the CDR3, 51 bases, with the frame set at the first base. From V the trimming removes 5 bases and from J it removes 4 bases, while the gene matches leave 16 bases of the junction unaccounted for. Library creation used PCR. TCRdb lists the instrument as Illumina HiSeq 2500. TCR library preparation used molecular barcoding, with unique molecular identifiers applied to normalize quantification of the TCRbeta repertoire. In TCRdb, the public reads were trimmed at Q25 with fastp and aligned with MiXCR, with productive beta chains retained. Rows with one shared CDR3 protein collapse into an entry with the most common genes and DNA. The sample table holds roughly 790,000 distinct CDR3 sequences, of which roughly 15% were seen once. Around 4.5% of the sample rests with the top ten.

This specimen's treatment or condition label, interpreted: allogeneic hematopoietic cell transplantation with graft depleted of TCRalphabeta T cells and CD19 B cells. Transplant recipients were children who received TCRalphabeta/CD19-depleted allogeneic hematopoietic cell grafts. This clonotype was obtained from a male patient aged 10-17 years who had a stem cell transplant for acute lymphoblastic leukemia, so the T cells may come from the graft donor. This receptor chain uses TRBV7-9 and TRBJ2-5; TRBD1 matches 7 bases in the middle. The sequences come from PBMCs, mostly from graft donor cells, collected 360 days after TCRalphabeta/CD19-depleted stem cell transplant. The CDR3 in this case is CASSLYQGSGGRETQYF. The sequenced DNA is TGTGCCAGCAGCCTTTACCAGGGGTCAGGGGGTAGAGAGACCCAGTACTTC.